This record concerns one T cell receptor (beta chain) sequence. Its antigen is unknown. The PCR employed 60 Vbeta primers together with 13 Jbeta primers. The data were produced by immunoSEQ multiplex PCR, yet TCRdb's version contains in-frame clones alone and is incomplete. The sample contains roughly 170,000 clones, roughly four fifths of which appear only once. The CDR3 totals 13 residues. CDR1 is SGHDT and CDR2 is YYEEEE in the germline V gene. The V segment lost 0 bases and the J segment 11 bases; nucleotides outside the gene matches: 7. The sample comes from a study of cytomegalovirus exposure and HLA in healthy donors. General study points: Per published reports, the classifier diagnosed cytomegalovirus status with high specificity and sensitivity. It was taken for granted in presence/absence analyses that sequencing depth across donors was roughly uniform.

The sample taken for sequencing was PBMCs. This sequence joins TRBV5-6 and TRBJ1-1; the match to TRBD1 covers 7 bases. This TCR came from a girl under 18 in good health and CMV-seropositive. In nucleotides, the CDR3 is TGTGCCAGCAGCTTGGGACAGGGAGCGGAGGCTTTCTTT. It codes for CASSLGQGAEAFF. Combining the CDR3 with reference TRBV5-6 and TRBJ1-1 gives the whole variable domain DAGVTQSPTHLIKTRGQQVTLRCSPKSGHDTVSWYQQALGQGPQFIFQYYEEEERQRGNFPDRFSGHQFPNYSSELNVNALLLGDSALYLCASSLGQGAEAFFGQGTRLTVV.